Sequencing of this TCR beta chain was carried out in a study of blood T cell repertoires in COVID-19. Here immunoSEQ multiplex PCR was the method, and the copy in TCRdb shows in-frame clones only, minus some. This sample carries approximately 340,000 clones, over 70% of them seen once, and the ten largest clones take around 3%. V shed 2 bases and J 7 bases; nucleotides not matched to a gene: 4. The CDR3 extends over 14 amino acids. Germline assignment: CDR1 SGHTA and CDR2 FQGTGA. The clonotype originates from a man between 25 and 39 years old with active or convalescent COVID-19. This chain uses TRBV7-3 with TRBJ2-1; 8 positions match TRBD2. Sequenced input: peripheral blood. The CDR3 DNA follows: TGTGCCAGCAGCTTAGGGCGGGAGGTTAATGAGCAGTTCTTC. Its protein is CASSLGREVNEQFF.